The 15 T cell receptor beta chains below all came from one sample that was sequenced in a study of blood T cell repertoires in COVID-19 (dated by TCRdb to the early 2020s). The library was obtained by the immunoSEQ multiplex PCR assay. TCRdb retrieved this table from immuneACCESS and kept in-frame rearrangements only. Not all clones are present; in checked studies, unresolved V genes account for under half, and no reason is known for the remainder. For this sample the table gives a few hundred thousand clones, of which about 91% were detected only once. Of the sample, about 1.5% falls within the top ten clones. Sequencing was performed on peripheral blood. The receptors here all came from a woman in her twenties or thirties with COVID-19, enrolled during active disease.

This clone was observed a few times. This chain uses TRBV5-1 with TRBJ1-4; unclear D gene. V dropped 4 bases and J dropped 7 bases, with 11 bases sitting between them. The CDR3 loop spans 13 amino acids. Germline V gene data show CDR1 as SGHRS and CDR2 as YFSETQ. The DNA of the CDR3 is TGCGCCAGCAGCCGCTCGGGGTCTGAAAAACTGTTTTTT. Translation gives CASSRSGSEKLFF.

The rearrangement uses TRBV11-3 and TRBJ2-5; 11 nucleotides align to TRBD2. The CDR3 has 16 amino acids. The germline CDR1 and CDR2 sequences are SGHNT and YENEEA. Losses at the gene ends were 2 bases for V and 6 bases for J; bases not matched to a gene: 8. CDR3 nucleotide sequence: TGTGCCAGCAGCTTATCTACTAGCGGGGGCGGAAAGACCCAGTACTTC. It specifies CASSLSTSGGGKTQYF.

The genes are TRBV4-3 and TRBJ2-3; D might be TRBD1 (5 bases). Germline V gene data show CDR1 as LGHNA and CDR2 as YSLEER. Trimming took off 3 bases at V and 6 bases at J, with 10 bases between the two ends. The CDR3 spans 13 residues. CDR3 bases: TGCGCCAGCAGCCAGGCCCACAGGGATACGCAGTATTTT. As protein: CASSQAHRDTQYF.

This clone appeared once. This chain's CDR3 is CASSATAGGTDTQYF. The CDR3 region has the DNA TGTGCCAGCAGTGCCACTGCGGGGGGCACAGATACGCAGTATTTT. The chain uses TRBV6-2 or TRBV6-3 and TRBJ2-3, with 7 bases matching TRBD2. This CDR3 region has 15 residues. V was pared by 5 bases and J by 1 base, with 6 bases of the junction left unmatched. Germline V gene data show CDR1 as MNHEY and CDR2 as SVGEGT.

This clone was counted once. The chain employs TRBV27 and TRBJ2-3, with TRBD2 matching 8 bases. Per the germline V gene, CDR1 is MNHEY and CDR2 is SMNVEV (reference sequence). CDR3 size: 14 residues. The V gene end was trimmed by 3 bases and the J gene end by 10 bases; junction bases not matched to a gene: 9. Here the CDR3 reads CASSFNRLAGAQYF. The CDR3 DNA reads TGTGCCAGCAGTTTTAATCGGCTAGCGGGTGCGCAGTATTTT.

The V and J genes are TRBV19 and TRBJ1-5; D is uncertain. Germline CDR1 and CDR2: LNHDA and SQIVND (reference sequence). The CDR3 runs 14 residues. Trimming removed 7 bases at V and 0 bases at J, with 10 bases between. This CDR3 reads CASKETGSNQPQHF. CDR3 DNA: TGTGCCAGTAAGGAGACTGGTAGCAATCAGCCCCAGCATTTT.

CDR3 DNA: TGTGCCTGGAGTGACGACAGTAATTCACCCCTCCACTTT. Translated, it gives CAWSDDSNSPLHF. The chain recombines TRBV30 with TRBJ1-6; the D gene is possibly TRBD1 (5 bases). V lost 1 base and J 6 bases, leaving 7 bases between the germline ends. The CDR3 contains 13 residues. Per the germline V gene, CDR1 is GTSNPN and CDR2 is SVGIG (reference sequence). Full variable domain (outside the CDR3, taken from reference TRBV30 and TRBJ1-6): SQTIHQWPATLVQPVGSPLSLECTVEGTSNPNLYWYRQAAGRGLQLLFYSVGIGQISSEVPQNLSASRPQDRQFILSSKKLLLSDSGFYLCAWSDDSNSPLHFGNGTRLTVT.

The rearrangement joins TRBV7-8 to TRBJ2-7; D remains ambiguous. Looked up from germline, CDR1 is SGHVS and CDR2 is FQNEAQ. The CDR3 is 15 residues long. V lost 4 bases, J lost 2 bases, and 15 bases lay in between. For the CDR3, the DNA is TGTGCCAGCAGCTCGATTGTGTGGAGCCCCTACGAGCAGTACTTC. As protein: CASSSIVWSPYEQYF. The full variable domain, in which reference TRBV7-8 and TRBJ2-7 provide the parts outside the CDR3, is GAGVSQSPRYKVAKRGQDVALRCDPISGHVSLFWYQQALGQGPEFLTYFQNEAQLDKSGLPSDRFFAERPEGSVSTLKIQRTQQEDSAVYLCASSSIVWSPYEQYFGPGTRLTVT.

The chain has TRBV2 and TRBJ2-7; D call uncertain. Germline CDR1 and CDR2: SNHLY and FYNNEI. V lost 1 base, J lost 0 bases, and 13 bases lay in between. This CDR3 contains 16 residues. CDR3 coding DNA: TGTGCCAGCAGTGAAGGCGAGTCCTCCGGCTCCTACGAGCAGTACTTC. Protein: CASSEGESSGSYEQYF.

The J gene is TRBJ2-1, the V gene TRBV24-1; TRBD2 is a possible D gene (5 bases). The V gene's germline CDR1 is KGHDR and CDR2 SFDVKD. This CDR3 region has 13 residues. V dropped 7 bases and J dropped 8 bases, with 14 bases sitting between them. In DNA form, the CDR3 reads TGTGCCACCAGCCCTCGGGGTTCGGATGAGCAGTTCTTC. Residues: CATSPRGSDEQFF.

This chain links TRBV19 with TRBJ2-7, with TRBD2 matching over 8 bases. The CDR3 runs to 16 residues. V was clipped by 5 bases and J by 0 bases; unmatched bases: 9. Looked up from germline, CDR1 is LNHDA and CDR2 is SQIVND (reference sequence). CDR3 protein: CASSRSGATSSYEQYF. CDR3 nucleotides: TGTGCCAGTAGTCGTAGCGGGGCAACGAGCTCCTACGAGCAGTACTTC.

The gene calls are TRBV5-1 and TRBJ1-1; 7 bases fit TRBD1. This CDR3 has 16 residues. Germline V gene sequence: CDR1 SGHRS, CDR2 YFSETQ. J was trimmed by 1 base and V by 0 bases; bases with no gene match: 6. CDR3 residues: CASSLGMTGTNTEAFF. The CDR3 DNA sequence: TGCGCCAGCAGCTTGGGTATGACAGGGACGAACACTGAAGCTTTCTTT. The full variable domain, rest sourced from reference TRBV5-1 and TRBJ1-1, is KAGVTQTPRYLIKTRGQQVTLSCSPISGHRSVSWYQQTPGQGLQFLFEYFSETQRNKGNFPGRFSGRQFSNSRSEMNVSTLELGDSALYLCASSLGMTGTNTEAFFGQGTRLTVV.

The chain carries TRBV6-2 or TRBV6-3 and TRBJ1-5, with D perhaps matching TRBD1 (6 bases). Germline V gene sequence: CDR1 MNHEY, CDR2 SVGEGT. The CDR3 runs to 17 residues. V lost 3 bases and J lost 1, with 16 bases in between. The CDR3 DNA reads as TGTGCCAGCAGTTATCCCCACAGGGTGCGGAGCAATCAGCCCCAGCATTTT. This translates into CASSYPHRVRSNQPQHF.

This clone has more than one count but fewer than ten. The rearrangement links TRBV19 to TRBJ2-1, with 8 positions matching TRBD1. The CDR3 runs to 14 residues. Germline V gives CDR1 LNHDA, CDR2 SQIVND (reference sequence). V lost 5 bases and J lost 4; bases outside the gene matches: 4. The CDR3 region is CASSPGQEYNEQFF. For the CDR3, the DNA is TGTGCCAGTAGTCCGGGACAGGAATACAATGAGCAGTTCTTC.

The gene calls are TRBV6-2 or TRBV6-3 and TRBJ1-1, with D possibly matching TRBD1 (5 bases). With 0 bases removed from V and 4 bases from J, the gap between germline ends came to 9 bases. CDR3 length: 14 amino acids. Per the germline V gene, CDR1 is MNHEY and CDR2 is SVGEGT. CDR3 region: CASSYSRVITEAFF. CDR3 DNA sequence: TGTGCCAGCAGTTACTCCAGGGTAATCACTGAAGCTTTCTTT.